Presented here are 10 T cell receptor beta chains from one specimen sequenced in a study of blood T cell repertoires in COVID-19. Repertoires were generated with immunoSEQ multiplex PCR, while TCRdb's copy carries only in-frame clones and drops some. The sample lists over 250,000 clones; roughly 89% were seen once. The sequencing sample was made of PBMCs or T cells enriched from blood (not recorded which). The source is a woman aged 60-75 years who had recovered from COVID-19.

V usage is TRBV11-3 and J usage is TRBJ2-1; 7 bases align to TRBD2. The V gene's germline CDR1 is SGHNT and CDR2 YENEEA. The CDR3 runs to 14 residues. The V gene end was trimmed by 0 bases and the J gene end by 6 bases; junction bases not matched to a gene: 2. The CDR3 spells CASSLEAGLNEQFF. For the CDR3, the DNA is TGTGCCAGCAGCTTAGAAGCGGGGCTCAATGAGCAGTTCTTC.

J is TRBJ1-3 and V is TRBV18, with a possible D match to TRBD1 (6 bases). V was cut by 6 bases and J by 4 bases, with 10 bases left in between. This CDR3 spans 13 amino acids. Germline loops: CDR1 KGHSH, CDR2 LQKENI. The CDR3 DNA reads TGTGCCAGCTCCCCGGACAGCGGAAACACCATATATTTT. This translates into CASSPDSGNTIYF. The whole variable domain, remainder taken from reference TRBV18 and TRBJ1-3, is NAGVMQNPRHLVRRRGQEARLRCSPMKGHSHVYWYRQLPEEGLKFMVYLQKENIIDESGMPKERFSAEFPKEGPSILRIQQVVRGDSAAYFCASSPDSGNTIYFGEGSWLTVV.

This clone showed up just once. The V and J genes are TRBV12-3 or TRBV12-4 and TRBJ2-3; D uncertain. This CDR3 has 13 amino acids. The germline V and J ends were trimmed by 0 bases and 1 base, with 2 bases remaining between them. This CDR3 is CASSLAGTDTQYF. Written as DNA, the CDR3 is TGTGCCAGCAGTTTAGCCGGCACAGATACGCAGTATTTT.

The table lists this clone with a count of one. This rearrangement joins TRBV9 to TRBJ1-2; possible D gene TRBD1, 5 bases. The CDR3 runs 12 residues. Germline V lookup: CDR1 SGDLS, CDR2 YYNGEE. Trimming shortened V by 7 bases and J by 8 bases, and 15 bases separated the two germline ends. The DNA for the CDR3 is TGTGCCAGCGGGAGGGGCTCTGGCGGCTACACCTTC. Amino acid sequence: CASGRGSGGYTF.

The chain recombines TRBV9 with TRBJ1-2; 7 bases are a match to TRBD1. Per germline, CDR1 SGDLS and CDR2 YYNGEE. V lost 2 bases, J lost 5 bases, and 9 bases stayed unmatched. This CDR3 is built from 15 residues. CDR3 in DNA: TGTGCCAGCAGCGTCGGACAGGCAACGGCGTATGGCTACACCTTC. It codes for CASSVGQATAYGYTF.

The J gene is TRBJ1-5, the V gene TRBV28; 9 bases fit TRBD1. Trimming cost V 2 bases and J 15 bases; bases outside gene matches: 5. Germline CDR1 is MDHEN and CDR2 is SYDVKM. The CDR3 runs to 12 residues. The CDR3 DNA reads TGTGCCAGCAGTTTAGGGACAGGGAGTTTGCATTTT. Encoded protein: CASSLGTGSLHF.

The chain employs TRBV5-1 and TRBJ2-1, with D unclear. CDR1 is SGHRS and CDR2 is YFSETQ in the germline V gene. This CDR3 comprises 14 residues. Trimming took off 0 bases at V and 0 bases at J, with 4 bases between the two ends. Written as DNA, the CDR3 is TGCGCCAGCAGCTTGGAGAGCTCCTACAATGAGCAGTTCTTC. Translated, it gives CASSLESSYNEQFF.

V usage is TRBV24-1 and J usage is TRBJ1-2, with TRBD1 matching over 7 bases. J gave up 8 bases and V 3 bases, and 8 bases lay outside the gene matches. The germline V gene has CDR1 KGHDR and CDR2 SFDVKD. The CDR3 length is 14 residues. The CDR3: CATSDRSDRVGYTF. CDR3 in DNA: TGTGCCACCAGTGATAGGTCCGACAGGGTCGGCTACACCTTC.

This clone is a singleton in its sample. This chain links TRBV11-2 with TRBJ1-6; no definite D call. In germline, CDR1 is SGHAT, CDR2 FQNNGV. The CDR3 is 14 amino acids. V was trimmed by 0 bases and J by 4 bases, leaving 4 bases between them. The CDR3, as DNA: TGTGCCAGCAGCTTAGAGAGATATAATTCACCCCTCCACTTT. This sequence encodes CASSLERYNSPLHF.

The CDR3 DNA reads as TGTGCTTCCCCGCGCCAGGAGGAGGCTTTCTTT. Its translation: CASPRQEEAFF. V and J are TRBV28 and TRBJ1-1; no clear D gene. The germline gives CDR1 MDHEN, CDR2 SYDVKM. The CDR3 runs 11 residues.